The present TCR beta chain was sequenced within a study of human thymus T cells. Measured with immunoSEQ multiplex PCR; TCRdb has only the in-frame clones, and not every one. Among under 70,000 clones listed, approximately 95% were seen once. The germline gives CDR1 MNHEY, CDR2 SMNVEV (reference sequence). The length of the CDR3 is 14 residues. Trimming shortened V by 4 bases and J by 5 bases, and 15 bases separated the two germline ends. This receptor was identified in a boy in the first two years of life with a congenital heart defect but otherwise immunologically healthy. The sequencing sample was made of blood. The chain recombines TRBV27 with TRBJ2-7; D gene ambiguous. CDR3 protein: CASSSSYAADEQYF. CDR3 coding DNA: TGTGCCAGCAGTTCCTCATATGCCGCGGACGAGCAGTACTTC.